Sequencing of this T cell receptor beta chain was carried out in a study of blood T cell repertoires in COVID-19. Two negative PCRs, clearance, or symptom resolution had been documented for recovered Cohort 3 donors. Per the authors' pipeline: Reference gene primers were amplified, and this amplification served to estimate nucleated cell counts. Clones were sequenced by immunoSEQ multiplex PCR, and TCRdb holds only the in-frame ones, with some missing. V and J calls and clone size come straight from that table; D and trimming were deduced from the DNA. The sample lists some 400,000 clones, around 87% occurring once. The source of this sequence is a man aged 25 to 45 who had recovered from COVID-19. Sequenced sample: PBMCs or T cells enriched from blood (not recorded which).

The CDR3 protein is CASRYDRSGGYTF. The CDR3, as DNA: TGTGCCAGTAGATACGACAGGTCGGGCGGCTACACCTTC. The rearrangement joins TRBV19 to TRBJ1-2; D perhaps matches TRBD1 (6 bases). V dropped 6 bases and J dropped 8 bases, with 16 bases sitting between them. This CDR3 spans 13 amino acids. Looked up from germline, CDR1 is LNHDA and CDR2 is SQIVND (reference sequence).